One sample yielded the 28 T cell receptor beta chains listed below, sequenced in a study of Graves' ophthalmopathy and Graves' hyperthyroidism. Scientists amplified the TCR beta CDR3 regions from RNA transcripts. After a first-round RT-PCR with HTBI primers, a second-round multiplex PCR was run. TCRdb redid the calling of the multiplex PCR reads with MiXCR, one entry per CDR3 protein. The table has 500,000 to 700,000 distinct CDR3 sequences, 22% seen once. Input material: peripheral blood. Receptor source: a woman between 18 and 29 years old with stable Graves' hyperthyroidism. Some clones in this sample may be carry-over from other donors' samples.

This clonotype was counted at least ten times. This chain links TRBV7-9 with TRBJ2-7, with D uncertain. Germline loops: CDR1 SEHNR, CDR2 FQNEAQ (reference sequence). CDR3 size: 13 residues. Between the trimmed V and J ends, which lost 4 bases and 7 bases, there was a span of 14 bases. The CDR3 loop reads CASSSYLPAEQYF. The DNA of the CDR3 is TGTGCCAGCAGCTCCTATCTACCCGCGGAGCAGTACTTC.

At least ten counts were recorded for this clonotype. This chain uses TRBV18 with TRBJ1-2; 7 bases are shared with TRBD1. The CDR3 is 16 residues long. The germline gives CDR1 KGHSH, CDR2 LQKENI. The trim removed 6 bases at V and 4 bases at J, leaving 14 bases unmatched. CDR3 DNA sequence: TGTGCCAGCTCCCTTCTCGACAGGGATAGTGGCTATGGCTACACCTTC. Its translation is CASSLLDRDSGYGYTF.

The gene calls are TRBV11-1 and TRBJ2-5, with D possibly called TRBD1 or TRBD2 (5 bases each). Germline values: CDR1 SGHAT, CDR2 FQDESV (reference sequence). V was clipped by 4 bases and J by 1 base, with 19 bases between them. The CDR3 spans 17 residues. The CDR3: CASSSPVGTASQETQYF. The CDR3, as DNA: TGTGCCAGCAGCTCACCGGTTGGGACGGCCAGCCAAGAGACCCAGTACTTC.

This clonotype appeared a single time. The J gene is TRBJ1-5, the V gene TRBV30, with 7 bases aligning to TRBD1. The V segment lost 2 bases and the J segment 5 bases; nucleotides outside the gene matches: 6. Germline-derived CDR1 and CDR2 are GTSNPN and SVGIG (reference sequence). The CDR3 is 14 amino acids. For the CDR3, the DNA is TGTGCCTGGAGTACGACAGGGACCGATCAGCCCCAGCATTTT. It yields the protein CAWSTTGTDQPQHF.

The chain uses TRBV5-5 and TRBJ1-5; D remains ambiguous. Germline-derived CDR1 and CDR2 are SGHKS and YYEKEE (reference sequence). Trimming took 0 bases from V and 7 from J, leaving 14 bases between them. This CDR3 region has 15 residues. CDR3 DNA: TGTGCCAGCAGCTTGGATGGGGAATTGAGGCAGCCCCAGCATTTT. This translates into CASSLDGELRQPQHF. Full variable domain (remainder filled in from reference TRBV5-5 and TRBJ1-5): DAGVTQSPTHLIKTRGQQVTLRCSPISGHKSVSWYQQVLGQGPQFIFQYYEKEERGRGNFPDRFSARQFPNYSSELNVNALLLGDSALYLCASSLDGELRQPQHFGDGTRLSIL.

Comments on this clonotype: One end of the junction fails to match germline, which may point to a read error. V usage is TRBV5-5 and J usage is TRBJ2-7, with D uncertain. The length of the CDR3 is 13 residues. Germline V gene data show CDR1 as SGHKS and CDR2 as YYEKEE (reference sequence). This CDR3 is CVSSLGPKNEQYF. The DNA of the CDR3 is TGTGTCAGCAGCTTGGGTCCTAAGAACGAGCAGTACTTC.

This clonotype was observed at least ten times. V is TRBV12-3 or TRBV12-4 and J is TRBJ2-7; a weak D match, TRBD2 (6 bases). The CDR3 sequence is 12 residues long. CDR3 region: CATGTWNYEQYF. The CDR3 DNA is TGTGCGACCGGGACTTGGAACTACGAGCAGTACTTC.

There are a few counts of this clonotype. This chain joins TRBV11-2 and TRBJ2-5, with a weak D call TRBD1 (5 bases). Germline-derived CDR1 and CDR2 are SGHAT and FQNNGV. The CDR3 extends over 13 amino acids. V was trimmed by 5 bases and J by 2 bases, leaving 9 bases between them. As DNA, the CDR3 is TGTGCCAGCAGCCGACAGCTACAAGAGACCCAGTACTTC. It yields the protein CASSRQLQETQYF.

This clonotype was found many times. The V and J genes are TRBV19 and TRBJ1-1; 9 nucleotides match TRBD1. V trimming: 6 bases; J trimming: 0 bases; junction bases outside the gene matches: 8. This CDR3 contains 16 residues. CDR1 and CDR2 from the germline V gene are LNHDA and SQIVND (reference sequence). The CDR3 DNA reads TGTGCCAGTAGGCCGACAGGGGGGACCATGAACACTGAAGCTTTCTTT. Amino acid sequence: CASRPTGGTMNTEAFF.

This clonotype was picked up many times. The rearrangement joins TRBV28 to TRBJ2-4; D gene ambiguous. Per germline, CDR1 MDHEN and CDR2 SYDVKM. Trimming removed 3 bases at V and 6 bases at J, with 9 bases between. This CDR3 spans 13 amino acids. The chain's CDR3 is CASSLGPGNIQYF. The CDR3 coding sequence is TGTGCCAGCAGTTTGGGTCCAGGAAACATTCAGTACTTC.

This clonotype was counted ten times or more. The gene calls are TRBV9 and TRBJ1-2; D gene unclear. The CDR3 sequence is 12 residues long. The V end lost 3 bases, the J end lost 3 bases, and 6 bases lay between the germline ends. Germline V gene lookup returns CDR1 SGDLS and CDR2 YYNGEE. As DNA, the CDR3 is TGTGCCAGCAGCGAGCAATACTATGGCTACACCTTC. As protein: CASSEQYYGYTF.

This clonotype is a singleton in its sample. Here the CDR3 reads CASSEFGGGSSGNTIYF. The CDR3 DNA reads as TGTGCCAGCAGTGAATTTGGGGGAGGATCATCTGGAAACACCATATATTTT. The genes are TRBV6-1 and TRBJ1-3; possible D gene TRBD1, 5 bases. This CDR3 has 17 amino acids. Germline V CDR1 and CDR2: MNHNS, SASEGT. Between the trimmed V and J ends, which lost 2 bases and 1 base, there was a span of 15 bases.

This clonotype was seen at least ten times. This chain links TRBV20-1 with TRBJ2-5, with TRBD1 matching over 7 bases. CDR1 DFQATT and CDR2 SNEGSKA come from the germline V gene (reference sequence). V gave up 5 bases and J gave up 1 base; unmatched junction bases: 7. The CDR3 is 14 residues long. Here the CDR3 reads CSAQRGQLQETQYF. The CDR3 nucleotides are TGCAGTGCTCAGAGGGGACAGCTCCAAGAGACCCAGTACTTC.

This clonotype was detected many times. The rearrangement uses TRBV6-5 and TRBJ2-7; 9 nucleotides line up with TRBD2. This CDR3 contains 15 residues. Germline V CDR1 and CDR2: MNHEY, SVGAGI. J was trimmed by 4 bases and V by 2 bases; bases with no gene match: 6. CDR3 coding DNA: TGTGCCAGCAGTTACGGAGCGGGAGGAAAGTACGAGCAGTACTTC. Translation: CASSYGAGGKYEQYF.

At least ten counts were recorded for this clonotype. This clone may be a read error of a much larger clone one base away. The CDR3 protein is CASGTRQGKGTEAFF. Written as DNA, the CDR3 is TGTGCTAGTGGAACCCGACAGGGTAAGGGCACTGAAGCTTTCTTT. The chain is built from TRBV12-5 and TRBJ1-1, with 7 bases that match TRBD1. CDR1 is LGHNT, CDR2 FRNRAP, per germline. This CDR3 is 15 amino acids long. J lost 4 bases, V lost 6 bases, and 11 bases had no gene match.

The rearrangement uses TRBV2 and TRBJ2-5; possibly TRBD1 or TRBD2 for D (5 bases each). This CDR3 comprises 11 residues. V was cut by 3 bases and J by 9 bases, with 8 bases left in between. The V gene's germline CDR1 is SNHLY and CDR2 FYNNEI. The CDR3 loop is CASSEGRAQYF. DNA of the CDR3: TGTGCCAGCAGTGAGGGGCGGGCCCAGTACTTC.

This clonotype was observed at least ten times. The chain recombines TRBV6-5 with TRBJ1-2; D remains unclear. CDR3 size: 16 residues. Germline V CDR1 and CDR2: MNHEY, SVGAGI. V was cut by 0 bases and J by 3 bases, with 14 bases left in between. The CDR3 DNA reads TGTGCCAGCAGTTACTCGATAGGGCGCGGGGACTATGGCTACACCTTC. Translation gives CASSYSIGRGDYGYTF.

This chain connects TRBV12-3 or TRBV12-4 to TRBJ1-5, with D hard to call. V gave up 3 bases and J gave up 4 bases, with 7 bases separating them. The CDR3 consists of 13 residues. DNA of the CDR3: TGTGCCAGCAGTTTCGGGATGAATCAGCCCCAGCATTTT. It yields the protein CASSFGMNQPQHF.

This clonotype was found many times. One end of the junction fails to match germline, which may point to a read error. The V gene is TRBV6-1, the J gene TRBJ2-7; 10 bases map to TRBD1. This CDR3 region has 15 residues. Germline assignment: CDR1 MNHNS and CDR2 SASEGT. CDR3 nucleotides: TGTGCCAGCAGTGGAGGGACAGGGGACTCCTACGAGCGGTACTTC. Protein sequence: CASSGGTGDSYERYF.

This clonotype has only a few counts. The chain couples TRBV7-6 to TRBJ1-1, with 10 bases aligning to TRBD1. The CDR3 length is 16 residues. Trimming at V came to 5 bases and at J to 4 bases, leaving 10 bases not matched to a gene. Germline lookup yields CDR1 SGHVS and CDR2 FNYEAQ. The CDR3, as DNA: TGTGCCAGCAGCCCTCAAGCCGGGACAGGGGCCACTGAAGCTTTCTTT. Translated: CASSPQAGTGATEAFF.

The chain couples TRBV29-1 to TRBJ2-7; tentative D call: TRBD2 (6 bases). Per the germline V gene, CDR1 is SQVTM and CDR2 is ANQGSEA. This CDR3 is 12 amino acids long. The V and J ends lost 4 bases and 2 bases respectively, with 9 bases between them. The DNA for the CDR3 is TGCAGCGTTGGAACTAGCACCTACGAGCAGTACTTC. Its protein product is CSVGTSTYEQYF.

The chain employs TRBV20-1 and TRBJ1-2, with a weak D call TRBD1 (6 bases). The CDR3 is made up of 14 amino acids. Trimming cost V 3 bases and J 2 bases, with 13 bases left between them. Germline V gene sequence: CDR1 DFQATT, CDR2 SNEGSKA (reference sequence). CDR3 in amino acids: CSARRTGTNYGYTF. CDR3 nucleotide sequence: TGCAGTGCTAGGCGCACAGGGACGAACTATGGCTACACCTTC.

This clonotype has more than one count but fewer than ten. The chain combines TRBV20-1 with TRBJ1-5; D not certain. The CDR3 loop spans 13 amino acids. Germline CDR1 is DFQATT and CDR2 is SNEGSKA (reference sequence). The V gene lost 1 base and the J gene lost 7 bases, with 11 bases spanning the gap. The CDR3 spells CSARGGIEQPQHF. CDR3 nucleotides: TGCAGTGCTAGAGGAGGGATCGAACAGCCCCAGCATTTT.

This chain uses TRBV4-2 with TRBJ1-5; possibly TRBD1 for D (5 bases). Germline assignment: CDR1 LGHNA and CDR2 YNFKEQ. The germline V and J ends were trimmed by 0 bases and 1 base, with 13 bases remaining between them. CDR3 length: 17 residues. The CDR3 bases are TGTGCCAGCAGCCAAGATCTCGGGGGGGGAAGCAATCAGCCCCAGCATTTT. It encodes CASSQDLGGGSNQPQHF.

This clonotype has ten or more counts. This rearrangement joins TRBV7-9 to TRBJ1-1, with TRBD1 matching over 8 bases. J lost 0 bases, V lost 5 bases, and 5 bases had no gene match. Germline CDR1 is SEHNR and CDR2 is FQNEAQ (reference sequence). CDR3 size: 15 residues. The CDR3 here is CASSETGVMNTEAFF. DNA for the CDR3: TGTGCCAGCAGCGAGACAGGGGTTATGAACACTGAAGCTTTCTTT.

This clonotype has at least ten counts. The genes are TRBV7-2 and TRBJ1-5; TRBD1 is a possible D gene (6 bases). V was pared by 2 bases and J by 6 bases, with 14 bases between. Germline assignment: CDR1 SGHTA and CDR2 FQGNSA. CDR3 length: 15 amino acids. The CDR3 DNA reads TGTGCCAGCAGCTTAAAGGGGGGCGCGGGTCAGCCCCAGCATTTT. Its translation is CASSLKGGAGQPQHF.

CDR3 region: CATSDLPSAAGELFF. DNA of the CDR3: TGTGCCACCAGTGATTTGCCCTCAGCTGCCGGGGAGCTGTTTTTT. This rearrangement joins TRBV24-1 to TRBJ2-2, with D unclear. Germline CDR1 reads KGHDR; CDR2 reads SFDVKD. The V end was cut by 0 bases, the J end by 6 bases, with 10 bases between. The CDR3 totals 15 residues.

In its sample, this clonotype was seen a few times. The V gene is TRBV19, the J gene TRBJ2-2; possible D gene TRBD1, 6 bases. The V gene's germline CDR1 is LNHDA and CDR2 SQIVND (reference sequence). The V end was cut by 6 bases, the J end by 4 bases, with 18 bases between. This CDR3 is built from 16 residues. The CDR3 spells CASSRNRDIFTGELFF. The CDR3, as DNA: TGTGCCAGTAGCCGAAACCGGGACATTTTCACCGGGGAGCTGTTTTTT.